Sequencing of this TCR beta chain was carried out in a study of cytomegalovirus exposure and HLA in healthy donors. Whole-study results and caveats: Cytomegalovirus-associated TCR beta chains were listed, numbering 150 to 200.

Of note for this clone: Its antigen is not known.

The CDR3 spans 14 residues. Looked up from germline, CDR1 is GTSNPN and CDR2 is SVGIG (reference sequence). V lost 0 bases to trimming and J lost 6 bases, with 9 bases between them. TCRdb's table, derived via immunoSEQ multiplex PCR, lists solely in-frame clones and lacks some. The sample has around 140,000 clones, 87% seen once. The sample comprised PBMCs. The chain combines TRBV30 with TRBJ1-6, with D tentatively TRBD1 (5 bases). The sequence was collected from a man younger than 35 in good health and CMV-seropositive. The CDR3: CAWSVGLSNSPLHF. The DNA for the CDR3 is TGTGCCTGGAGTGTGGGACTCAGTAATTCACCCCTCCACTTT.